This TCR beta chain emerged from a study of shared clonotypes between healthy human individuals. Remarks on this clone: Antigen specificity is unknown.

CD45RA+ naive and CD45RA-negative memory subsets were separated from CD4+ cells. Libraries were prepared by immunoSEQ multiplex PCR; TCRdb keeps only in-frame clonotypes and omits some of them. The repertoire has roughly 1,000,000 clones, around 78% of them found once; the top ten carry 0.4% to 0.55%. General study results and limits: The study found roughly 5% of naive CD4 clonotypes shared across several donors.

Sequenced material: memory CD4+ T cells from PBMCs. As for subset: CD45RA-negative fraction. The TCR sequence derives from a man younger than 35 in good health. Some clones in this sample may be carry-over from other donors' samples.

The CDR3 region has the DNA TGCGCCAGCAGCTTGGCGGGGACAGGGCTTAATGAAAAACTGTTTTTT. It encodes CASSLAGTGLNEKLFF. The rearrangement joins TRBV5-1 to TRBJ1-4, with 9 nucleotides matching TRBD1. Germline-derived CDR1 and CDR2 are SGHRS and YFSETQ. The CDR3 has 16 residues. V shed 0 bases and J 4 bases; nucleotides not matched to a gene: 4.